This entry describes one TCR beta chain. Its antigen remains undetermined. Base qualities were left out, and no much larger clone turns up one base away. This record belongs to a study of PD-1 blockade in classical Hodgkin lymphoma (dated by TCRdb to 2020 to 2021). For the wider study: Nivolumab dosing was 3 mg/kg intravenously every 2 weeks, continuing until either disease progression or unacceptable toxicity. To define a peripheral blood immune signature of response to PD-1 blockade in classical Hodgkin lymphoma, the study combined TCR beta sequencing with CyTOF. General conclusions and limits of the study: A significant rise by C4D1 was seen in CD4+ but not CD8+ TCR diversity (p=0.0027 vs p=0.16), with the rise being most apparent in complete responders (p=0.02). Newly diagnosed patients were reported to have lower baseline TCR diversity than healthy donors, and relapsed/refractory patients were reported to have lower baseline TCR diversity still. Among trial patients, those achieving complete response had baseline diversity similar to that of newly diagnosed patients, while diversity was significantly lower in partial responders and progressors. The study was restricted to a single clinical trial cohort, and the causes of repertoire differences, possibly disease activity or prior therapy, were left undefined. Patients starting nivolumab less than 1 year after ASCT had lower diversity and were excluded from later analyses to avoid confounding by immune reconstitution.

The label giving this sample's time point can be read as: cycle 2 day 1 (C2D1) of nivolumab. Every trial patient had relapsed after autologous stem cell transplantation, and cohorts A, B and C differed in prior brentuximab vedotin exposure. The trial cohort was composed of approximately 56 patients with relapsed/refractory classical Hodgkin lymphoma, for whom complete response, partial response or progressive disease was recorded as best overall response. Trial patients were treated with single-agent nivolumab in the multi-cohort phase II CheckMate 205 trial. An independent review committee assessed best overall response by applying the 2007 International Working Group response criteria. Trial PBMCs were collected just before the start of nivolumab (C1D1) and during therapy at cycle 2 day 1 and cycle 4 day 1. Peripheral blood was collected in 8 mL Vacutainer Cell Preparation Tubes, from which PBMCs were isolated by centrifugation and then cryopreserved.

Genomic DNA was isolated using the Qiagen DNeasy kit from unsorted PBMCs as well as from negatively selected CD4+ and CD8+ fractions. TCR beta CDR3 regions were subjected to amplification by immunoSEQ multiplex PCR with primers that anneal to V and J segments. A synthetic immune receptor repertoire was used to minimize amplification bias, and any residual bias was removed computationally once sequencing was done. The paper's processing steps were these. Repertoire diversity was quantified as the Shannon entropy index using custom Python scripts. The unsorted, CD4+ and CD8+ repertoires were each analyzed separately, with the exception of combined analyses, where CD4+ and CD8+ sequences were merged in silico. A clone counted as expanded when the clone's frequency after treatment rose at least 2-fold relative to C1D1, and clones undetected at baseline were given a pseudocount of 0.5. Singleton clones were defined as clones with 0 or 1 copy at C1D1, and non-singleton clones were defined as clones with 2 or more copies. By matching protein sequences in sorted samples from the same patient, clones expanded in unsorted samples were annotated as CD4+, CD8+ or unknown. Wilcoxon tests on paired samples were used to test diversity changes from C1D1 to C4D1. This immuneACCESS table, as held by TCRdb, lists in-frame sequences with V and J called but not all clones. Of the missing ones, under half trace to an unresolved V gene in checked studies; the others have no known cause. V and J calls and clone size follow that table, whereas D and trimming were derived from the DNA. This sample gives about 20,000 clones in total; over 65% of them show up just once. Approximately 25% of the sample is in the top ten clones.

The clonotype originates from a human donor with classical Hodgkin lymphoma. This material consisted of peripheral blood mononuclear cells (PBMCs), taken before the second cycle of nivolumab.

The nucleotide sequence is TGTGCCAGCAGCCCCCCCGTCCCCGACTACTACGAGCAGTACTTC. This gives the protein CASSPPVPDYYEQYF. In this chain, TRBV5-6 is recombined with TRBJ2-7, and TRBD2 may be the D gene, going by 5 matching bases. Reading from cysteine to phenylalanine, the CDR3 counts 15 amino acids. Left in the record is the CDR3 DNA by itself, 45 bases read in frame from the first base. The junction carries 17 bases between V and J, which are trimmed by 4 bases and 3 bases respectively. As encoded in the germline V gene, CDR1 is SGHDT while CDR2 is YYEEEE.